The clone carrying this T cell receptor beta chain is a singleton in its sample. The junction does not match germline at one end; this may be a read error. The data were obtained in a study of blood T cell repertoires in COVID-19. The length of the CDR3 is 12 residues. Germline values: CDR1 KGHSH, CDR2 LQKENI. Methods used by the authors: Reference gene primer amplification yielded estimated nucleated cell counts. Using immunoSEQ multiplex PCR, the repertoire was profiled, and TCRdb retains in-frame clones only, with some absent. The DNA was the basis for D and trimming; V, J and clone size are from that table. The sample lists about 390,000 clones, about 86% occurring once.

The sample comprised PBMCs or T cells enriched from blood (not recorded which). The V gene is TRBV18, the J gene TRBJ1-4, with a tentative D call TRBD1 (6 bases). This clonotype was sampled from a woman aged 50 to 60 who had recovered from COVID-19. CDR3 coding DNA: TGTGCCAGCTCAATCCCCGGGGACAAGTTAGTTTTT. This gives the protein CASSIPGDKLVF.